This T cell receptor (beta chain) was captured in a study of cytomegalovirus exposure and HLA in healthy donors. General observations from the study: Cytomegalovirus-associated TCR beta chains were listed, numbering 164.

The PCR employed 60 Vbeta primers together with 13 Jbeta primers. Profiled with immunoSEQ multiplex PCR; TCRdb holds only in-frame clones, not every one. The sample lists more than 85,000 clones; roughly 70% were seen once. J lost 2 bases, V lost 0 bases, and 9 bases had no gene match. The V gene's germline CDR1 is GTSNPN and CDR2 SVGIG (reference sequence). The CDR3 loop spans 16 amino acids. Note on this clone: Its specificity is unknown.

The chain joins TRBV30 to TRBJ2-7; 8 bases line up with TRBD2. Sequencing input: PBMCs. This TCR came from a woman in her 70s in good health and CMV-seropositive. The CDR3 nucleotides read TGTGCCTGGAGTGTACGTGGGCGGGGGGCTGCCTACGAGCAGTACTTC. Translated, it gives CAWSVRGRGAAYEQYF. The variable domain in full, with the rest retrieved from reference TRBV30 and TRBJ2-7, is SQTIHQWPATLVQPVGSPLSLECTVEGTSNPNLYWYRQAAGRGLQLLFYSVGIGQISSEVPQNLSASRPQDRQFILSSKKLLLSDSGFYLCAWSVRGRGAAYEQYFGPGTRLTVT.